The 5 T cell receptor beta chains below were found in one sample sequenced in a study of CD8+ T cells in alopecia areata. As the sequencing template, cDNA was produced by extracting RNA and reverse transcribing it. Measured with immunoSEQ multiplex PCR; TCRdb has only the in-frame clones, and not every one. The sample has about 180,000 clones, approximately 62% seen once. Sequences were derived from CD4+ T cells sorted from blood, sampled at week 0. The receptors originated from a human donor with alopecia areata.

As regards this clone: Other nucleotide sequences in the sample specify the same CDR3. The rearrangement uses TRBV29-1 and TRBJ2-5, with 7 bases fitting TRBD1. This CDR3 has 11 residues. V lost 4 bases, J lost 5 bases, and 1 base stayed unmatched. Germline V gene sequence: CDR1 SQVTM, CDR2 ANQGSEA. The CDR3 protein is CSVGQGETQYF. In nucleotides, the CDR3 is TGCAGCGTTGGACAGGGCGAGACCCAGTACTTC.

The genes are TRBV5-1 and TRBJ1-6, with D perhaps matching TRBD1 (6 bases). Germline CDR1 SGHRS, CDR2 YFSETQ. The length of the CDR3 is 15 residues. With 4 bases removed from V and 7 bases from J, the gap between germline ends came to 15 bases. For the CDR3, the DNA is TGCGCCAGCAGCGCATACAGGGTGGAGAATTCACCCCTCCACTTT. It codes for CASSAYRVENSPLHF.

The chain is built from TRBV4-2 and TRBJ2-5, with 7 positions matching TRBD1. The CDR3 loop spans 13 amino acids. Germline CDR1 is LGHNA and CDR2 is YNFKEQ. The J segment lost 5 bases and the V segment lost 2 bases, leaving 2 bases of the junction unmatched. CDR3 in amino acids: CASSQTGAETQYF. CDR3 DNA: TGTGCCAGCAGCCAAACAGGGGCGGAGACCCAGTACTTC.

This clone has just one count. This sequence joins TRBV30 and TRBJ2-3, with 8 bases lining up with TRBD2. The germline V gene has CDR1 GTSNPN and CDR2 SVGIG (reference sequence). The length of the CDR3 is 17 residues. J gave up 4 bases and V 0 bases, and 12 bases lay outside the gene matches. The CDR3 sequence: CAWSVPTGGVWADTQYF. CDR3 nucleotide sequence: TGTGCCTGGAGTGTTCCTACCGGGGGGGTTTGGGCAGATACGCAGTATTTT. The full variable domain, in which reference TRBV30 and TRBJ2-3 provide the parts outside the CDR3, is SQTIHQWPATLVQPVGSPLSLECTVEGTSNPNLYWYRQAAGRGLQLLFYSVGIGQISSEVPQNLSASRPQDRQFILSSKKLLLSDSGFYLCAWSVPTGGVWADTQYFGPGTRLTVL.

This chain joins TRBV5-1 and TRBJ2-3; D gene ambiguous. The length of the CDR3 is 14 residues. Looked up from germline, CDR1 is SGHRS and CDR2 is YFSETQ. V lost 4 bases and J 4 bases, leaving 13 bases between the germline ends. The CDR3 DNA reads as TGCGCCAGCAGCGGCGGCAATTCGCCAGATACGCAGTATTTT. Amino acid sequence: CASSGGNSPDTQYF.